This TCR beta chain was obtained from a study of beta chain features in type 1 diabetes. The CDR3 length is 15 residues. J lost 5 bases, V lost 4 bases, and 6 bases had no gene match. Germline CDR1 and CDR2: SGHTA and FQGNSA. The authors reverse transcribed all of the isolated RNA, so sequencing captured expressed TCRB transcripts. The repertoire was sequenced with immunoSEQ multiplex PCR; TCRdb's copy has only in-frame clones and lacks some. This table has a few hundred thousand clones, around 13% appearing once. The chain links TRBV7-2 to TRBJ2-1; 9 positions match TRBD2. This TCR came from a man aged 25-45 years in good health. The specimen was naive CD4+ T cells from blood. The CDR3 DNA reads TGTGCCAGCAGCTGGCTAGCGGGAACCCACAATGAGCAGTTCTTC. Translating it yields CASSWLAGTHNEQFF. The full variable domain, completed using reference TRBV7-2 and TRBJ2-1, is GAGVSQSPSNKVTEKGKDVELRCDPISGHTALYWYRQSLGQGLEFLIYFQGNSAPDKSGLPSDRFSAERTGGSVSTLTIQRTQQEDSAVYLCASSWLAGTHNEQFFGPGTRLTVL.